The 17 T cell receptor beta chains presented below share a single source sample, sequenced in a study of T-cell memory formation after mild COVID-19. TCRdb re-called the 5' RACE reads with MiXCR, one entry per CDR3 protein. Of 300,000 to 400,000 distinct CDR3 sequences listed, 15% to 20% were seen once; the top ten hold about 20%. Sequencing used PBMCs or a T cell subset sorted from them (not recorded which). The receptors here all came from a man younger than 30 who had mild COVID-19 (a few samples of this study predate the infection). Cell type and time point are not known.

This clonotype showed up just a few times. This rearrangement joins TRBV7-8 to TRBJ1-5; possible D gene TRBD1, 5 bases. This CDR3 has 14 residues. Germline assignment: CDR1 SGHVS and CDR2 FQNEAQ. V dropped 5 bases and J dropped 6 bases, with 14 bases sitting between them. The CDR3 loop reads CASSPLRGPQPQHF. For the CDR3, the DNA is TGTGCCAGCAGCCCCCTTCGGGGACCTCAGCCCCAGCATTTT.

This clonotype occurred a few times. This chain links TRBV6-4 with TRBJ1-2, with a weak D call TRBD1 (5 bases). V was clipped by 2 bases and J by 5 bases, with 9 bases between them. In germline, CDR1 is MRHNA, CDR2 SNTAGT. The CDR3 contains 13 residues. CDR3: CASSDQGGYGYTF. CDR3 nucleotides: TGTGCCAGCAGTGACCAGGGAGGTTATGGCTACACCTTC.

This clonotype has a count of ten or more. This rearrangement joins TRBV20-1 to TRBJ2-7; 8 positions match TRBD1. The CDR3 has 13 amino acids. The V segment lost 6 bases and the J segment 3 bases; nucleotides outside the gene matches: 7. CDR1 DFQATT and CDR2 SNEGSKA come from the germline V gene (reference sequence). CDR3 nucleotide sequence: TGCAGTGCCCAAACCGACAGGGGCTACGAGCAGTACGTC. This encodes CSAQTDRGYEQYV.

This clonotype was recorded many times. The V call is TRBV7-2, the J call TRBJ1-2; D is unclear. The CDR3 spans 12 residues. Trimming shortened V by 5 bases and J by 8 bases, and 12 bases separated the two germline ends. The V gene's germline CDR1 is SGHTA and CDR2 FQGNSA. The DNA for the CDR3 is TGTGCCAGCAGCCCTACCCTTAGAGGCTACACCTTC. As protein: CASSPTLRGYTF.

The genes are TRBV9 and TRBJ2-1; D possibly corresponds to TRBD2 (5 bases). The CDR3 totals 15 residues. The germline V and J ends were trimmed by 3 bases and 5 bases, with 15 bases remaining between them. Germline values: CDR1 SGDLS, CDR2 YYNGEE. CDR3 residues: CASSDLANFHNEQFF. The CDR3 bases are TGTGCCAGCAGCGACCTAGCTAACTTCCACAATGAGCAGTTCTTC. Full variable domain (rest looked up from reference TRBV9 and TRBJ2-1): DSGVTQTPKHLITATGQRVTLRCSPRSGDLSVYWYQQSLDQGLQFLIQYYNGEERAKGNILERFSAQQFPDLHSELNLSSLELGDSALYFCASSDLANFHNEQFFGPGTRLTVL.

This chain connects TRBV12-3 or TRBV12-4 to TRBJ2-6; no reliable D call. V dropped 1 base and J dropped 2 bases, with 3 bases sitting between them. CDR3 length: 14 amino acids. Written as DNA, the CDR3 is TGTGCCAGCAGTTTAGGTCCTGGGGCCAACGTCCTGACTTTC. This gives the protein CASSLGPGANVLTF.

The sample holds a few counts of this clonotype. The chain combines TRBV27 with TRBJ2-7, with 7 bases lining up with TRBD1. The germline V gene has CDR1 MNHEY and CDR2 SMNVEV (reference sequence). The CDR3 sequence is 14 residues long. Losses at the gene ends were 6 bases for V and 2 bases for J; bases not matched to a gene: 7. DNA for the CDR3: TGTGCCAGCAGCCTGACAGGGAATCCCTACGAGCAGTACTTC. Residues: CASSLTGNPYEQYF.

The chain couples TRBV4-3 to TRBJ2-5; TRBD2 matches at 9 bases. The CDR3 is made up of 15 amino acids. With 3 bases clipped from V and 4 bases from J, the junction kept 6 bases outside the gene matches. Looked up from germline, CDR1 is LGHNA and CDR2 is YSLEER. DNA of the CDR3: TGCGCCAGCAGCCACGCCGATAGCGGGGGAGAGACCCAGTACTTC. As protein: CASSHADSGGETQYF.

The chain recombines TRBV15 with TRBJ2-7, with TRBD2 matching over 8 bases. Germline V lookup: CDR1 LNHNV, CDR2 YYDKDF (reference sequence). The CDR3 is made up of 13 amino acids. V shed 5 bases, J shed 5 bases, and the junction held 5 bases outside the gene matches. CDR3 nucleotide sequence: TGTGCCACCAGCGCGGGGGGCCCCGACGAGCAGTACTTC. This sequence encodes CATSAGGPDEQYF.

The sample holds a few counts of this clonotype. J is TRBJ2-7 and V is TRBV10-3; tentatively, D is TRBD2 (7 bases). Germline CDR1 and CDR2: ENHRY and SYGVKD. The CDR3 has 13 residues. V shed 4 bases and J shed 5 bases, with 12 bases lying between them. The CDR3 sequence: CAISVGGLDEQYF. The CDR3 nucleotides read TGTGCCATCAGTGTGGGGGGGCTGGACGAGCAGTACTTC.

V usage is TRBV18 and J usage is TRBJ1-1; the D is unclear. Trimming took off 2 bases at V and 3 bases at J, with 16 bases between the two ends. The CDR3 runs 16 residues. The germline V gene has CDR1 KGHSH and CDR2 LQKENI. DNA for the CDR3: TGTGCCAGCTCACCAGCTACCATGTGCCTCGACACTGAAGCTTTCTTT. Its protein product is CASSPATMCLDTEAFF.

This clonotype was seen only a few times. This chain connects TRBV12-3 or TRBV12-4 to TRBJ2-7; 15 bases fit TRBD2. With V trimmed by 5 bases and J by 10 bases, 15 bases remained unmatched. The CDR3 covers 17 residues. CDR3 sequence: CASSPRGLAGGVLVQYF. The CDR3 coding sequence is TGTGCCAGCAGTCCCCGGGGACTAGCGGGGGGCGTTTTAGTTCAGTACTTC.

The chain joins TRBV24-1 to TRBJ2-1; 7 nucleotides line up with TRBD1. CDR3 size: 16 residues. Germline CDR1 KGHDR, CDR2 SFDVKD. V gave up 2 bases and J gave up 7 bases; unmatched junction bases: 10. This chain's CDR3 is CATSDYSSTGKNEQFF. The CDR3, as DNA: TGTGCCACCAGTGATTACTCTTCGACAGGGAAGAATGAGCAGTTCTTC.

J is TRBJ1-2 and V is TRBV5-1; the match to TRBD1 covers 9 bases. V trimming: 4 bases; J trimming: 3 bases; junction bases outside the gene matches: 10. The CDR3 contains 16 residues. Germline V gene lookup returns CDR1 SGHRS and CDR2 YFSETQ. This chain's CDR3 is CASSHRGRLRDYGYTF. Here the CDR3 DNA reads TGCGCCAGCAGCCACAGGGGGCGTCTTCGGGACTATGGCTACACCTTC.

J is TRBJ1-2 and V is TRBV7-2; the D is unclear. The CDR3 is 14 amino acids. V was trimmed by 2 bases and J by 2 bases, leaving 9 bases between them. The germline V gene encodes CDR1 SGHTA and CDR2 FQGNSA. As DNA, the CDR3 is TGTGCCAGCAGCTTAAATCTGGGGAACTATGGCTACACCTTC. Its protein product is CASSLNLGNYGYTF. Looking up the rest from reference TRBV7-2 and TRBJ1-2 gives the full variable domain: GAGVSQSPSNKVTEKGKDVELRCDPISGHTALYWYRQSLGQGLEFLIYFQGNSAPDKSGLPSDRFSAERTGGSVSTLTIQRTQQEDSAVYLCASSLNLGNYGYTFGSGTRLTVV.

This clonotype was detected many times. V is TRBV11-2 and J is TRBJ2-5; TRBD2 agrees at 9 bases. CDR3 length equals 22 residues. The V gene's germline CDR1 is SGHAT and CDR2 FQNNGV. V lost 2 bases to trimming and J lost 2 bases; unmatched junction nucleotides: 24. CDR3 in amino acids: CASSLRSFNLAGGPVQQETQYF. CDR3 nucleotide sequence: TGTGCCAGCAGCTTAAGGTCATTCAACCTGGCGGGGGGGCCCGTACAACAAGAGACCCAGTACTTC.

V is TRBV4-3 and J is TRBJ1-4; TRBD1 agrees at 9 bases. V gave up 0 bases and J gave up 7 bases; unmatched junction bases: 9. Germline CDR1 LGHNA, CDR2 YSLEER. CDR3 length equals 17 residues. CDR3 protein: CASSQEYRDRVSEKLFF. In nucleotides, the CDR3 is TGCGCCAGCAGCCAAGAATACCGGGACAGGGTCAGTGAAAAACTGTTTTTT.